This T cell receptor (beta chain) was captured by sequencing in a study of multiple sclerosis patients with progressive multifocal leukoencephalopathy (dated by TCRdb to between 2018 and 2021). Study-level background: The controls were roughly five MS patients treated with natalizumab who did not develop PML and who were sampled longitudinally. The study examined peripheral T and B cells of MS patients who developed PML (4 under natalizumab, 1 after alemtuzumab) and treated patients who did not. Two natalizumab-treated patients who later developed PML were followed longitudinally from before therapy through 6 and 12 months to PML onset. The study aimed to detect JC virus-specific or public T-cell expansions arising at the time of PML onset.

Using the immunoSEQ two-step multiplex PCR at survey-level depth, TRB CDR3 regions were amplified from genomic DNA. Synthetic inline TR CDR3 controls covering all V-J pairings were spiked into each PCR to estimate template counts and remove amplification bias. Reads were processed so that amplification and sequencing bias were reduced, and quantification was performed against synthetic TR CDR3 analogs. Concerning the study's data processing: Raw data were processed in ImmunoSEQ Analyzer, removing out-of-frame sequences and CDR3s with stop codons, and genes were named by IMGT nomenclature. Normalized Shannon entropy, defined as 1 minus Pielou's evenness, served as the summary measure of repertoire diversity. Two TRB sequences were counted as identical only if the two sequences had the same V gene, J gene and CDR3. Public PML clonotypes were CDR3s shared by two or more PML-onset samples but absent earlier, in controls, and in public databases. Position-by-position CDR3 amino acid composition was analyzed in Skylign with the observed count method. The table was pulled from immuneACCESS by TCRdb, which kept in-frame rearrangements only. Such tables lose some clones; where checked, under half of the loss comes from unresolved V genes, and the rest has no known cause. Clone size and the V and J calls come from that table; the DNA yielded D and trimming. Counted in this sample were fewer than 40,000 clones; 85% to 95% of them appeared once. The ten biggest clones cover approximately 2% of the sample.

In the paper's terms, the time point label means: before natalizumab initiation. Interferon beta had previously been received by all listed patients, and all PML patients were female. T0 blood samples were collected before the first natalizumab infusion. Ficoll-Hypaque density gradient centrifugation was used to isolate peripheral blood mononuclear cells. Reading the germline V gene (reference sequence) gives CDR1 DFQATT and CDR2 SNEGSKA. The V and J ends are trimmed by 4 bases and 5 bases, leaving 8 bases between them. The CDR3 goes from the cysteine to the phenylalanine over 11 residues. The entry retains the CDR3 DNA only, 33 bases that are in frame from base 1. As regards this clone: It lacks a known antigen. Base qualities are not at hand, and no much larger clone is one base apart.

Broader findings and caveats from the paper: No common TRBV or TRBJ gene usage or preferential TRBV-TRBJ pairings were detected when PML developed. TRB clones with frequency above 0.5% were observed only in PML patients, but the clones expanded at PML onset were found to be already present before and during natalizumab therapy. Because the cohort was small and descriptive, it remained unclear whether the findings reflect JC virus infection or general immunocompromise. Most PML patients had lower normalized Shannon entropy, suggesting less diverse TRB repertoires, while values in the natalizumab-treated controls sat near 1. Analysis was limited to peripheral blood, even though cerebrospinal fluid or brain lymphocytes might be more informative for natalizumab-associated PML.

This clonotype was sampled from a man aged 30 to 45 with multiple sclerosis. Specimen: PBMCs. The sequence links TRBV20-1 to TRBJ2-5; the D gene is unclear. The sequence in DNA is TGCAGTGCTATGCCGGAGGAGACCCAGTACTTC. Its protein product is CSAMPEETQYF.